Shown below are 29 T cell receptor beta chains from a single sample sequenced in a study of graft-versus-host responses after intestinal transplantation. Libraries were prepared by immunoSEQ multiplex PCR; TCRdb keeps only in-frame clonotypes and omits some of them. This sample has some 110,000 clones, with approximately 90% found just once. Which antigens these TCRs recognize remains unknown. This specimen consisted of unstimulated CD4+ T cells sorted from spleen or lymph node cells, obtained before intestinal transplant. The source is a human donor who received an intestinal transplant.

V usage is TRBV6-4 and J usage is TRBJ2-3, with 7 bases identical to TRBD1. This CDR3 has 12 residues. The germline gives CDR1 MRHNA, CDR2 SNTAGT. The V segment lost 4 bases and the J segment 14 bases; nucleotides outside the gene matches: 9. CDR3 DNA: TGTGCCAGCAGTGCACGGACAGGATGGGGGTATTTT. Translating it yields CASSARTGWGYF.

The chain couples TRBV6-6 to TRBJ2-5, with 14 bases aligning to TRBD2. J gave up 4 bases and V 8 bases, and 9 bases lay outside the gene matches. In germline, CDR1 is MNHNY, CDR2 SVGAGI (reference sequence). This CDR3 is 16 amino acids long. The CDR3 region is CASGPTSGRAGETQYF. CDR3 nucleotides: TGTGCCAGCGGACCGACTAGCGGGAGGGCCGGAGAGACCCAGTACTTC.

The chain is built from TRBV6-6 and TRBJ1-4; tentatively, D is TRBD1 (6 bases). Germline CDR1 is MNHNY and CDR2 is SVGAGI (reference sequence). There are 13 residues in the CDR3. V was clipped by 10 bases and J by 4 bases, with 13 bases between them. The CDR3 sequence: CATSGTYNEKLFF. The DNA of the CDR3 is TGTGCCACCTCCGGGACATATAATGAAAAACTGTTTTTT.

The chain joins TRBV6-1 to TRBJ2-3; possible D gene TRBD1, 6 bases. The CDR3 consists of 13 residues. Germline loops: CDR1 MNHNS, CDR2 SASEGT. V gave up 2 bases and J gave up 3 bases, with 6 bases separating them. The CDR3 here is CASSEQGTDTQYF. The CDR3 region has the DNA TGTGCCAGCAGTGAACAGGGGACAGATACGCAGTATTTT.

This chain joins TRBV6-6 and TRBJ1-1; TRBD1 might be the D (5 bases). This CDR3 region has 15 residues. Germline lookup yields CDR1 MNHNY and CDR2 SVGAGI (reference sequence). Trimming shortened V by 3 bases and J by 7 bases, and 18 bases separated the two germline ends. As DNA, the CDR3 is TGTGCCAGCAGTTATTACAGGACCGATTGGCTTGAAGCTTTCTTT. Its protein product is CASSYYRTDWLEAFF.

The J gene is TRBJ2-1, the V gene TRBV19, with D perhaps TRBD2 (7 bases). This CDR3 region has 16 residues. V was cut by 6 bases and J by 7 bases, with 22 bases left in between. Germline V CDR1 and CDR2: LNHDA, SQIVND (reference sequence). This chain's CDR3 is CASSLLRGGPRNEQFF. The CDR3 region has the DNA TGTGCCAGTAGCCTCCTGAGGGGGGGGCCAAGAAATGAGCAGTTCTTC.

The rearrangement joins TRBV4-3 to TRBJ2-1; 12 bases map to TRBD2. This CDR3 comprises 16 residues. V was clipped by 4 bases and J by 6 bases; unmatched bases: 7. Germline CDR1 LGHNA, CDR2 YSLEER. The CDR3 here is CASSRTGLAGPNEQFF. In DNA, the CDR3 is TGCGCCAGCAGCCGAACGGGACTAGCGGGCCCCAATGAGCAGTTCTTC.

V usage is TRBV5-6 and J usage is TRBJ1-1, with a weak D call TRBD1 (5 bases). There are 14 residues in the CDR3. V was clipped by 4 bases and J by 1 base, with 11 bases between them. CDR1 SGHDT and CDR2 YYEEEE come from the germline V gene. CDR3 in amino acids: CASSVRASNTEAFF. The DNA of the CDR3 is TGTGCCAGCAGCGTCAGGGCGTCGAACACTGAAGCTTTCTTT.

The V gene is TRBV7-3, the J gene TRBJ2-1; D unclear. This CDR3 is 14 amino acids long. Trimming took off 2 bases at V and 6 bases at J, with 11 bases between the two ends. CDR1 is SGHTA and CDR2 is FQGTGA in the germline V gene. CDR3 bases: TGTGCCAGCAGCTTATCGGTAAAATTCAATGAGCAGTTCTTC. Its protein product is CASSLSVKFNEQFF.

The chain employs TRBV10-3 and TRBJ2-7, with 9 nucleotides matching TRBD1. Trimming at V came to 6 bases and at J to 6 bases, leaving 6 bases not matched to a gene. This CDR3 has 13 residues. The germline gives CDR1 ENHRY, CDR2 SYGVKD. CDR3 in amino acids: CAIRRQGEAEQYF. Here the CDR3 DNA reads TGTGCCATCAGAAGACAGGGGGAGGCCGAGCAGTACTTC.

This chain joins TRBV28 and TRBJ2-2; 8 nucleotides align to TRBD2. Germline V lookup: CDR1 MDHEN, CDR2 SYDVKM. CDR3 size: 15 residues. Trimming at V came to 6 bases and at J to 3 bases, leaving 6 bases not matched to a gene. CDR3 protein: CASRGSGGHTGELFF. Written as DNA, the CDR3 is TGTGCCAGCAGGGGGAGCGGGGGTCACACCGGGGAGCTGTTTTTT. Full variable domain (outside the CDR3, taken from reference TRBV28 and TRBJ2-2): DVKVTQSSRYLVKRTGEKVFLECVQDMDHENMFWYRQDPGLGLRLIYFSYDVKMKEKGDIPEGYSVSREKKERFSLILESASTNQTSMYLCASRGSGGHTGELFFGEGSRLTVL.

This rearrangement joins TRBV11-2 to TRBJ1-2, with 7 nucleotides matching TRBD1. This CDR3 has 15 amino acids. The trim removed 5 bases at V and 10 bases at J, leaving 16 bases unmatched. Germline CDR1 reads SGHAT; CDR2 reads FQNNGV. CDR3 protein: CASSLRTNDRVDYTF. The CDR3 nucleotides are TGTGCCAGCAGCCTACGTACAAACGACAGGGTAGACTACACCTTC.

This rearrangement joins TRBV6-6 to TRBJ1-2, with TRBD1 matching 9 bases. With 2 bases clipped from V and 0 bases from J, the junction kept 1 base outside the gene matches. Germline CDR1 MNHNY, CDR2 SVGAGI (reference sequence). This CDR3 is built from 15 residues. DNA of the CDR3: TGTGCCAGCAGTTACACAGGGGGCCCTAACTATGGCTACACCTTC. The encoded protein is CASSYTGGPNYGYTF.

This clone appeared a single time. The chain combines TRBV15 with TRBJ1-1; the D is unclear. CDR1 is LNHNV and CDR2 is YYDKDF in the germline V gene (reference sequence). The CDR3 totals 16 residues. V was shortened by 0 bases and J by 1 base, with 12 bases between the two germline ends. The CDR3 DNA follows: TGTGCCACCAGCAGAGATCGCAAACACCCGAACACTGAAGCTTTCTTT. Protein product: CATSRDRKHPNTEAFF.

The chain employs TRBV7-9 and TRBJ2-5; D perhaps matches TRBD1 (6 bases). Germline V lookup: CDR1 SEHNR, CDR2 FQNEAQ (reference sequence). Trimming removed 2 bases at V and 5 bases at J, with 6 bases between. The CDR3 has 12 residues. CDR3 in DNA: TGTGCCAGCAGCTTACAGGGGGAGACCCAGTACTTC. Translation: CASSLQGETQYF.

V gene TRBV6-5 combines with J gene TRBJ1-5; TRBD1 aligns across 7 bases. Germline V CDR1 and CDR2: MNHEY, SVGAGI. V lost 5 bases and J lost 2; bases outside the gene matches: 3. The CDR3 consists of 14 residues. CDR3 DNA sequence: TGTGCCAGCAGTACCGGGACAGGCAATCAGCCCCAGCATTTT. It encodes CASSTGTGNQPQHF.

The chain carries TRBV12-5 and TRBJ2-1; TRBD1 aligns across 8 bases. With 1 base clipped from V and 3 bases from J, the junction kept 5 bases outside the gene matches. CDR1 is LGHNT and CDR2 is FRNRAP in the germline V gene. The CDR3 has 16 residues. CDR3 DNA sequence: TGTGCTAGTGGTTTGGGAATCAGGGGGCTCTACAATGAGCAGTTCTTC. It encodes CASGLGIRGLYNEQFF.

J is TRBJ2-7 and V is TRBV6-4; the D is unclear. Germline CDR1 reads MRHNA; CDR2 reads SNTAGT. V lost 2 bases and J lost 7, with 15 bases in between. This CDR3 has 14 amino acids. The CDR3 bases are TGTGCCAGCAGTGACCGAGATGCCACCCGGGAGCAGTACTTC. It codes for CASSDRDATREQYF.

The chain uses TRBV11-3 and TRBJ2-1; 9 bases are shared with TRBD1. The CDR3 runs 15 residues. CDR1 and CDR2 from the germline V gene are SGHNT and YENEEA. The trim removed 5 bases at V and 8 bases at J, leaving 10 bases unmatched. The CDR3 DNA follows: TGTGCCAGCAGCCCTGGACAGGGGAAGGTCGATGAGCAGTTCTTC. Protein product: CASSPGQGKVDEQFF.

V and J are TRBV5-1 and TRBJ2-1; TRBD2 matches at 11 bases. The germline CDR1 and CDR2 sequences are SGHRS and YFSETQ. This CDR3 is 16 amino acids long. The V segment lost 0 bases and the J segment 3 bases; nucleotides outside the gene matches: 2. Here the CDR3 DNA reads TGCGCCAGCAGCTTGGGACTAGCGGGGATCTACAATGAGCAGTTCTTC. Residues: CASSLGLAGIYNEQFF.

The chain uses TRBV10-3 and TRBJ2-5; D is perhaps TRBD2 (5 bases). CDR3 size: 13 residues. Trimming stripped 6 bases from V and 2 bases from J, with 10 bases between. The germline V gene has CDR1 ENHRY and CDR2 SYGVKD. The CDR3: CAISRAVQETQYF. The CDR3 nucleotides read TGTGCCATCAGCCGAGCGGTACAAGAGACCCAGTACTTC.

The rearrangement joins TRBV15 to TRBJ2-5; TRBD1 matches 8 bases. V shed 3 bases and J 1 base; nucleotides not matched to a gene: 4. The germline V gene encodes CDR1 LNHNV and CDR2 YYDKDF (reference sequence). This CDR3 has 15 amino acids. CDR3 DNA sequence: TGTGCCACCAGCAGGACAGGGGCCCCCCAAGAGACCCAGTACTTC. Translation: CATSRTGAPQETQYF.

This chain links TRBV6-1 with TRBJ2-7; D gene uncertain. From germline, CDR1 is MNHNS and CDR2 SASEGT. V gave up 3 bases and J gave up 0 bases, with 12 bases separating them. This CDR3 region has 15 residues. CDR3 sequence: CASSDFTRSSYEQYF. The CDR3 DNA reads as TGTGCCAGCAGTGACTTCACCCGGAGCTCCTACGAGCAGTACTTC.

The chain employs TRBV28 and TRBJ2-5; 9 nucleotides align to TRBD1. The CDR3 has 18 residues. Germline lookup yields CDR1 MDHEN and CDR2 SYDVKM. The V and J ends lost 4 bases and 4 bases, in that order; junction bases with no gene match: 16. The DNA of the CDR3 is TGTGCCAGCAGTTCAGGACAGGGGAAAGGACTAGTCTTAGAGACCCAGTACTTC. This gives the protein CASSSGQGKGLVLETQYF.

The V gene is TRBV5-4, the J gene TRBJ2-3; 8 nucleotides align to TRBD2. J was trimmed by 4 bases and V by 2 bases; bases with no gene match: 0. The germline V gene encodes CDR1 SGHNT and CDR2 YYREEE (reference sequence). The CDR3 sequence is 13 residues long. CDR3 bases: TGTGCCAGCAGCTTAGCGGGAGCAGATACGCAGTATTTT. Its translation: CASSLAGADTQYF. Full variable domain (missing parts from reference TRBV5-4 and TRBJ2-3): ETGVTQSPTHLIKTRGQQVTLRCSSQSGHNTVSWYQQALGQGPQFIFQYYREEENGRGNFPPRFSGLQFPNYSSELNVNALELDDSALYLCASSLAGADTQYFGPGTRLTVL.

V usage is TRBV19 and J usage is TRBJ2-3; possible D gene TRBD1, 6 bases. Germline assignment: CDR1 LNHDA and CDR2 SQIVND (reference sequence). The CDR3 is 19 amino acids. V gave up 9 bases and J gave up 0 bases, with 28 bases separating them. The CDR3 nucleotides are TGTGCCAGCCATCGCCCGGGGACACGACCACTACCTAGCACAGATACGCAGTATTTT. It specifies CASHRPGTRPLPSTDTQYF.

The chain is built from TRBV19 and TRBJ1-4, with D possibly TRBD1 on 5 matching bases. Deletions cut 4 bases from V and 2 bases from J, with 17 bases between. Germline V gene lookup returns CDR1 LNHDA and CDR2 SQIVND (reference sequence). This CDR3 has 17 residues. The CDR3 reads CASSTRGTGGTNEKLFF. The DNA of the CDR3 is TGTGCCAGTAGTACACGGGGGACTGGTGGGACTAATGAAAAACTGTTTTTT.

This rearrangement joins TRBV5-6 to TRBJ2-3, with TRBD2 as a possible D gene (7 bases). The germline CDR1 and CDR2 sequences are SGHDT and YYEEEE. V lost 0 bases, J lost 3 bases, and 20 bases lay in between. CDR3 length: 18 amino acids. The DNA of the CDR3 is TGTGCCAGCAGCTTGGCCGGGGGCGGGGGCCCCGCTACAGATACGCAGTATTTT. It encodes CASSLAGGGGPATDTQYF. Full variable domain (remainder filled in from reference TRBV5-6 and TRBJ2-3): DAGVTQSPTHLIKTRGQQVTLRCSPKSGHDTVSWYQQALGQGPQFIFQYYEEEERQRGNFPDRFSGHQFPNYSSELNVNALLLGDSALYLCASSLAGGGGPATDTQYFGPGTRLTVL.

This sequence joins TRBV5-1 and TRBJ1-1; tentatively, D is TRBD1 (5 bases). The CDR3 is 14 amino acids. Germline lookup yields CDR1 SGHRS and CDR2 YFSETQ. V dropped 5 bases and J dropped 3 bases, with 14 bases sitting between them. CDR3 in DNA: TGCGCCAGCAGAGTTGGGGGGATCGACACTGAAGCTTTCTTT. Translation gives CASRVGGIDTEAFF. The full variable domain, rest sourced from reference TRBV5-1 and TRBJ1-1, is KAGVTQTPRYLIKTRGQQVTLSCSPISGHRSVSWYQQTPGQGLQFLFEYFSETQRNKGNFPGRFSGRQFSNSRSEMNVSTLELGDSALYLCASRVGGIDTEAFFGQGTRLTVV.